Sequencing of this T cell receptor (beta chain) was carried out in a study of vaccination effects on CD4 cells after COVID-19. The overall study: Either the BNT162b2 or mRNA-1273 vaccine was given to participants in two doses.

ViraFEST assay sequencing came after antigen-specific CD4+ T cells were expanded with viral peptide pools. The authors isolated CD4+ T cells after ten to eleven days of culture. None of the vaccinated had previously contracted SARS-CoV-2, and their nucleocapsid antibodies tested negative. With 8.5 to 10 ug/ml peptides and around 9.6 IU/ml IL-2, 2 million or so PBMC per well were cultured. Study observations and caveats: Marked contraction was observed in infection-induced and vaccine-induced clones late after vaccination.

About this clone: Its target is unknown.

Using immunoSEQ multiplex PCR, the repertoire was profiled, and TCRdb retains in-frame clones only, with some absent. There are about 14,000 clones in the sample; 76% occur only once, and about 26% lies in the top ten. The input for sequencing was CD4+ T cells from PBMCs cultured with HCoV-229E spike peptides, taken before COVID-19 vaccination. This sequence was found in a human donor who received a COVID-19 vaccine.

CDR3 protein: CASSFAGGTNEQFF. The CDR3 nucleotides are TGTGCCAGCAGCTTTGCGGGAGGGACCAATGAGCAGTTCTTC. The V gene is TRBV11-2, the J gene TRBJ2-1, with 9 nucleotides matching TRBD2. After removal of 3 bases from V and 6 bases from J, the junction contained 3 bases not matched to a gene. The V gene's germline CDR1 is SGHAT and CDR2 FQNNGV. CDR3 length: 14 residues.